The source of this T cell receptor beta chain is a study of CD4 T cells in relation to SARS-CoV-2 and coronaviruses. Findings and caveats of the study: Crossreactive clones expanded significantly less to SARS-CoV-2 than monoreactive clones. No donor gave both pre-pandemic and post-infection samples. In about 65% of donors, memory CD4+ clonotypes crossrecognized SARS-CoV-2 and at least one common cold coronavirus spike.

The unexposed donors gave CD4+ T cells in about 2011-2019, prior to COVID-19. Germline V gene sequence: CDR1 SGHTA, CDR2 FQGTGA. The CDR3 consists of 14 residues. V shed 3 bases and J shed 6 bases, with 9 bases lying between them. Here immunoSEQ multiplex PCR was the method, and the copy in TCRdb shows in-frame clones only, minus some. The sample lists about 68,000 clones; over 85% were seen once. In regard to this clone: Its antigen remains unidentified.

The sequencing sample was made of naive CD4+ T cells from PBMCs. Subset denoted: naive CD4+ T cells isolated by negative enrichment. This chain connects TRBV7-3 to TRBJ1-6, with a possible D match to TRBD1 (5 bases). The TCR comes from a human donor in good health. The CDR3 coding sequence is TGTGCCAGCAGCTTCGGGACGCTTAATTCACCCCTCCACTTT. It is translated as CASSFGTLNSPLHF.